These 32 T cell receptor beta chains were sequenced from one sample in a study of T cell repertoires in cytomegalovirus infection. Their antigen targets remain unknown. TCRdb processed the reads anew with MiXCR; each CDR3 protein has one entry. Seen here are approximately 500,000 distinct CDR3 sequences, 30% to 35% observed once, and the top ten hold about a sixth. The sequenced sample was cultured PBMCs, obtained from culture after CMV antigen stimulation. Receptors originate from a human donor in good health (CMV status not recorded). Some clones in this sample may be carry-over from other donors' samples.

This clonotype was observed a handful of times. The chain links TRBV7-3 to TRBJ2-1; D unclear. The CDR3 is 15 amino acids. The germline V and J ends were trimmed by 1 base and 5 bases, with 12 bases remaining between them. Per germline, CDR1 SGHTA and CDR2 FQGTGA. CDR3 DNA sequence: TGTGCCAGCAGCTTAATTAACCGCGGAAACAATGAGCAGTTCTTC. Its translation: CASSLINRGNNEQFF.

J is TRBJ1-3 and V is TRBV7-6; tentative D call: TRBD1 (5 bases). The V and J ends lost 5 bases and 0 bases respectively, with 14 bases between them. CDR3 length equals 16 residues. Per the germline V gene, CDR1 is SGHVS and CDR2 is FNYEAQ. CDR3 coding DNA: TGTGCCAGCAGCATGCAGGGACTGCTCTCTGGAAACACCATATATTTT. Translation gives CASSMQGLLSGNTIYF.

The chain uses TRBV28 and TRBJ2-1; 8 bases fit TRBD2. Germline CDR1 and CDR2: MDHEN and SYDVKM. This CDR3 contains 16 residues. Germline trimming cut 7 bases from V and 8 bases from J; bases unmatched to any gene: 16. For the CDR3, the DNA is TGTGCCAGCAACCAAATAGCGGGACTCCTCTTGGATGAGCAGTTCTTC. Amino acid sequence: CASNQIAGLLLDEQFF. The complete variable domain, with remaining parts taken from reference TRBV28 and TRBJ2-1, reads DVKVTQSSRYLVKRTGEKVFLECVQDMDHENMFWYRQDPGLGLRLIYFSYDVKMKEKGDIPEGYSVSREKKERFSLILESASTNQTSMYLCASNQIAGLLLDEQFFGPGTRLTVL.

This clonotype was seen many times. The chain carries TRBV6-1 and TRBJ1-1; D not certain. Trimming stripped 6 bases from V and 3 bases from J, with 11 bases between. Germline CDR1 MNHNS, CDR2 SASEGT. CDR3 length: 13 amino acids. The chain's CDR3 is CASSPYVDTEAFF. The CDR3 DNA follows: TGTGCCAGCAGCCCATACGTGGACACTGAAGCTTTCTTT.

The gene calls are TRBV6-2 or TRBV6-3 and TRBJ1-1; possible D gene TRBD1, 6 bases. Germline assignment: CDR1 MNHEY and CDR2 SVGEGT. This CDR3 is built from 12 residues. Trimming took 7 bases from V and 7 from J, leaving 13 bases between them. The CDR3 sequence: CASKARTDEAFF. In DNA form, the CDR3 reads TGTGCCAGCAAGGCCCGGACAGATGAAGCTTTCTTT.

A few counts support this clonotype. The chain couples TRBV6-1 to TRBJ2-7; 8 bases map to TRBD2. The CDR3 covers 15 residues. Germline V gene lookup returns CDR1 MNHNS and CDR2 SASEGT. V was clipped by 6 bases and J by 0 bases; unmatched bases: 7. In nucleotides, the CDR3 is TGTGCCAGCAGAGGGAGCGGGAGTTTCTCCTACGAGCAGTACTTC. It specifies CASRGSGSFSYEQYF.

The sample holds a few counts of this clonotype. V usage is TRBV6-2 or TRBV6-3 and J usage is TRBJ2-1, with 10 bases that match TRBD1. Germline CDR1 and CDR2: MNHEY and SVGEGT. V dropped 4 bases and J dropped 7; count of bases not matched to a gene: 4. This CDR3 contains 14 residues. In nucleotides, the CDR3 is TGTGCCAGCAGTTGGGACAGGGGAATAAATGAGCAGTTCTTC. The encoded protein is CASSWDRGINEQFF.

This clonotype was counted many times. V usage is TRBV7-2 and J usage is TRBJ2-7; D possibly corresponds to TRBD1 (5 bases). The CDR3 is made up of 14 amino acids. Germline lookup yields CDR1 SGHTA and CDR2 FQGNSA. Trimming took 4 bases from V and 3 from J, leaving 13 bases between them. Here the CDR3 reads CASSSGNVYYEQYF. The CDR3 bases are TGTGCCAGCAGCTCAGGGAACGTTTACTACGAGCAGTACTTC.

This clonotype has ten or more counts. The chain is built from TRBV7-2 and TRBJ1-4, with TRBD1 identical over 7 bases. CDR3 length: 14 amino acids. Losses at the gene ends were 5 bases for V and 8 bases for J; bases not matched to a gene: 8. CDR1 SGHTA and CDR2 FQGNSA come from the germline V gene. The CDR3 region is CASSTYRGREKLFF. CDR3 in DNA: TGTGCCAGCAGCACTTACAGGGGTCGAGAAAAACTGTTTTTT.

This clonotype appeared once. The V call is TRBV12-3 or TRBV12-4, the J call TRBJ2-1; D may be TRBD2 (6 bases). The CDR3 has 12 residues. The ends were cut back, 2 bases at V and 14 bases at J, with 13 bases in the middle. CDR3 amino acids: CASSLTRDSEFF. In DNA form, the CDR3 reads TGTGCCAGCAGTTTAACGCGGGACTCTGAGTTCTTC.

This chain connects TRBV9 to TRBJ2-5; D remains unclear. This CDR3 is built from 13 residues. Looked up from germline, CDR1 is SGDLS and CDR2 is YYNGEE. V was clipped by 6 bases and J by 4 bases, with 13 bases between them. CDR3 in DNA: TGTGCCAGCAACCGAATAGAAGGAGAGACCCAGTACTTC. Protein: CASNRIEGETQYF.

The V call is TRBV7-2, the J call TRBJ2-3, with 11 bases matching TRBD2. The CDR3 has 18 residues. CDR1 and CDR2 from the germline V gene are SGHTA and FQGNSA. V dropped 0 bases and J dropped 7; count of bases not matched to a gene: 12. CDR3 protein: CASSLAGTLAGGSHTQYF. The CDR3 bases are TGTGCCAGCAGCTTAGCGGGGACTCTAGCGGGAGGCTCCCATACGCAGTATTTT.

This chain connects TRBV7-9 to TRBJ1-6; D possibly corresponds to TRBD1 (5 bases). The CDR3 has 17 residues. The V end lost 5 bases, the J end lost 11 bases, and 25 bases lay between the germline ends. In germline, CDR1 is SEHNR, CDR2 FQNEAQ (reference sequence). The CDR3 reads CASSPKILGSGRTPLHF. The CDR3 DNA sequence: TGTGCCAGCAGCCCCAAAATATTAGGGTCAGGGAGGACACCCCTCCACTTT.

In this sample, this clonotype turned up a few times. V is TRBV14 and J is TRBJ1-4, with D possibly matching TRBD1 (6 bases). Germline values: CDR1 SGHDN, CDR2 FVKESK. The CDR3 has 16 amino acids. The V end lost 0 bases, the J end lost 3 bases, and 11 bases lay between the germline ends. This CDR3 is CASSQDRQGPNEKLFF. The CDR3 DNA sequence: TGTGCCAGCAGCCAAGATCGGCAGGGGCCTAATGAAAAACTGTTTTTT.

The J gene is TRBJ1-1, the V gene TRBV12-3 or TRBV12-4; D gene uncertain. V shed 2 bases and J shed 3 bases, with 7 bases lying between them. The CDR3 is made up of 13 amino acids. The CDR3 reads CASSLSQDTEAFF. Written as DNA, the CDR3 is TGTGCCAGCAGTTTATCCCAGGACACTGAAGCTTTCTTT.

The chain has TRBV19 and TRBJ2-2; D not certain. The CDR3 is 13 amino acids. V lost 5 bases and J lost 4, with 8 bases in between. Germline values: CDR1 LNHDA, CDR2 SQIVND (reference sequence). The CDR3 reads CASSQLSTGELFF. CDR3 nucleotide sequence: TGTGCCAGTAGTCAGCTCTCCACCGGGGAGCTGTTTTTT.

The chain couples TRBV4-1 to TRBJ2-2, with TRBD2 as a possible D gene (6 bases). The CDR3 consists of 13 residues. Per germline, CDR1 MGHRA and CDR2 YSYEKL. Trimming stripped 1 base from V and 7 bases from J, with 7 bases between. CDR3: CASSQVGGGELFF. The CDR3, as DNA: TGCGCCAGCAGCCAAGTGGGGGGCGGGGAGCTGTTTTTT.

In the case of this clonotype: This may come from a read error, since a much larger clone is one base off. The rearrangement joins TRBV10-3 to TRBJ2-2, with D hard to call. The CDR3 is 14 residues long. The V and J ends lost 3 bases and 5 bases respectively, with 10 bases between them. CDR1 is ENHRY and CDR2 is SYGVKD in the germline V gene. Written as DNA, the CDR3 is TGTGCCATCAGTGATGGAGTGGGAACCGGGGAGCTGTTTTTT. Protein product: CAISDGVGTGELFF.

The V and J genes are TRBV9 and TRBJ2-3; 7 bases are a match to TRBD2. The germline gives CDR1 SGDLS, CDR2 YYNGEE. This CDR3 spans 15 amino acids. V trimming: 3 bases; J trimming: 10 bases; junction bases outside the gene matches: 14. The CDR3: CASSAPLGGPLSQYF. The CDR3 bases are TGTGCCAGCAGCGCCCCTTTGGGAGGGCCTTTATCGCAGTATTTT.

A few counts support this clonotype. The chain employs TRBV12-3 or TRBV12-4 and TRBJ1-1; D is undetermined. The CDR3 has 13 amino acids. The germline V and J ends were trimmed by 5 bases and 4 bases, with 11 bases remaining between them. DNA of the CDR3: TGTGCCAGCAGTCCTTCCGGGTTCACTGAAGCTTTCTTT. It encodes CASSPSGFTEAFF.

V is TRBV18 and J is TRBJ2-2; TRBD2 matches 9 bases. Germline assignment: CDR1 KGHSH and CDR2 LQKENI. This CDR3 comprises 16 residues. V lost 3 bases, J lost 5 bases, and 7 bases stayed unmatched. The CDR3 protein is CASSPLVAGETGELFF. The CDR3 nucleotides read TGTGCCAGCTCACCCCTGGTAGCGGGAGAGACCGGGGAGCTGTTTTTT.

Notes on this clonotype: At one end, the junction sequence differs from germline, possibly due to a read error. This CDR3 is CASSQDRRGGQEGYTF. The CDR3 DNA follows: TGTGCCAGCAGCCAAGATAGGCGCGGGGGGCAGGAGGGCTACACCTTC. This chain joins TRBV4-1 and TRBJ1-2; D possibly corresponds to TRBD1 (6 bases). Germline-derived CDR1 and CDR2 are MGHRA and YSYEKL. This CDR3 region has 16 residues.

This clonotype was recorded a few times. The chain has TRBV5-1 and TRBJ1-1; 9 bases are shared with TRBD1. The CDR3 covers 15 residues. Germline V CDR1 and CDR2: SGHRS, YFSETQ. V was pared by 4 bases and J by 1 base, with 5 bases of the junction left unmatched. Written as DNA, the CDR3 is TGCGCCAGCAGCACAGGGACAGGGACGAACACTGAAGCTTTCTTT. It is translated as CASSTGTGTNTEAFF.

The V call is TRBV5-4, the J call TRBJ2-7; the match to TRBD2 covers 7 bases. This CDR3 has 16 residues. The ends lost 7 bases at V and 4 bases at J; junction bases unmatched: 17. Germline-derived CDR1 and CDR2 are SGHNT and YYREEE (reference sequence). The CDR3 is CASPGGPGGLKYEQYF. CDR3 in DNA: TGTGCCAGCCCCGGAGGGCCGGGAGGCCTTAAGTACGAGCAGTACTTC.

This clonotype occurred a few times. A junction end diverges from the germline sequence, so it may reflect a read error. The CDR3 region is CASSPLGRGYTF. The CDR3 DNA is TGTGCTAGCAGCCCCCTAGGGAGAGGCTACACCTTC. The genes are TRBV7-7 and TRBJ1-2, with unresolved D. Germline CDR1 reads SSHAT; CDR2 reads FNYEAQ (reference sequence). This CDR3 has 12 amino acids.

This clonotype occurred a few times. V gene TRBV15 combines with J gene TRBJ1-3; no firm D call. Trimming stripped 4 bases from V and 0 bases from J, with 10 bases between. The CDR3 is 15 amino acids. The germline V gene encodes CDR1 LNHNV and CDR2 YYDKDF (reference sequence). The CDR3, as DNA: TGTGCCACCAGCACCAGCCGGTACTCTGGAAACACCATATATTTT. Its protein product is CATSTSRYSGNTIYF.

CDR3 amino acids: CASSQNSQGKGEKLFF. The CDR3 DNA follows: TGCGCCAGCAGCCAGAACTCTCAGGGGAAGGGGGAAAAACTGTTTTTT. J is TRBJ1-4 and V is TRBV4-3; D might be TRBD1 (6 bases). The CDR3 is 16 residues long. V was shortened by 3 bases and J by 8 bases, with 19 bases between the two germline ends. Germline loops: CDR1 LGHNA, CDR2 YSLEER.

The rearrangement links TRBV6-2 or TRBV6-3 to TRBJ1-5; D is unresolved. V was cut by 5 bases and J by 0 bases, with 11 bases left in between. Germline V lookup: CDR1 MNHEY, CDR2 SVGEGT. This CDR3 is built from 15 residues. DNA for the CDR3: TGTGCCAGCAGTACGGGAGGTTATAGCAATCAGCCCCAGCATTTT. The encoded protein is CASSTGGYSNQPQHF.

J is TRBJ2-7 and V is TRBV10-3; 13 bases are shared with TRBD2. Germline lookup yields CDR1 ENHRY and CDR2 SYGVKD. V was pared by 10 bases and J by 6 bases, with 12 bases of the junction left unmatched. The CDR3 consists of 15 residues. The DNA of the CDR3 is TGTGCCACCCGCCCGGGACTAGCGGGACTTCGCGAGCAGTACGTC. The encoded protein is CATRPGLAGLREQYV.

The V gene is TRBV19, the J gene TRBJ2-1, with 14 bases identical to TRBD2. The germline gives CDR1 LNHDA, CDR2 SQIVND (reference sequence). The CDR3 runs 16 residues. V gave up 3 bases and J gave up 9 bases; unmatched junction bases: 7. In DNA form, the CDR3 reads TGTGCCAGTAGTATGGTAGGGACTAGCGGGAGAGGTGAGCAGTTCTTC. Translation: CASSMVGTSGRGEQFF.

The chain joins TRBV6-2 or TRBV6-3 to TRBJ2-1; D perhaps matches TRBD2 (6 bases). The germline V gene has CDR1 MNHEY and CDR2 SVGEGT. This CDR3 is built from 13 residues. V lost 8 bases to trimming and J lost 4 bases, with 12 bases between them. The CDR3 bases are TGTGCCAGCGTCCGGGGAGGTTACAATGAGCAGTTCTTC. Its protein is CASVRGGYNEQFF.

In this sample, this clonotype turned up a few times. The chain couples TRBV7-2 to TRBJ1-5; a weak D match, TRBD1 (6 bases). Deletions cut 3 bases from V and 5 bases from J, with 14 bases between. CDR3 length: 15 residues. Germline CDR1 SGHTA, CDR2 FQGNSA. This CDR3 is CASSLSGGPDQPQHF. The CDR3 DNA sequence: TGTGCCAGCAGCTTGTCCGGGGGGCCAGATCAGCCCCAGCATTTT.